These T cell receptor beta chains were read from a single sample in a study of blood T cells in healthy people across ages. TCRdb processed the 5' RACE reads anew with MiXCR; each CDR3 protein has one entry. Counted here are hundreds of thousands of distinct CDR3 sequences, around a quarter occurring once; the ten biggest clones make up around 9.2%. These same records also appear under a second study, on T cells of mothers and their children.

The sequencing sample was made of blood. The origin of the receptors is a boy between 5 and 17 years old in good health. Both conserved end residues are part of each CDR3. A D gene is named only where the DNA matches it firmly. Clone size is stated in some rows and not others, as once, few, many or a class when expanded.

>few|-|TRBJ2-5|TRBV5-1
TGCGCCAGCAGCTTGGTCGGTGCCCAGAAGGGGGAGACCCAGTACTTC
CASSLVGAQKGETQYF
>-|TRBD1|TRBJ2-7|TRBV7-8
TGTGCCAGCAGTTCAAGGGGACAGGGCCACGAGCAGTACTTC
CASSSRGQGHEQYF
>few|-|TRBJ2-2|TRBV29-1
TGCAATCCCTCTAGCGTCCGGAGGTGCACCGGGGAGCTGTTTTTT
CNPSSVRRCTGELFF
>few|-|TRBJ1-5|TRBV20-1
TGCAGTGCTAGAGAGGGGGGTCAGCCCCAGCATTTT
CSAREGGQPQHF
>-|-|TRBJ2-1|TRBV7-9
TGTGCCAGCAGCCATATGTTGAAGAATTACAATGAGCAGTTCTTC
CASSHMLKNYNEQFF
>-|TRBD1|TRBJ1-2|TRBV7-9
TGTGCCGGCAGCTTGGGGGACAGGGGTGGCTATGGCTACACCTTC
CAGSLGDRGGYGYTF
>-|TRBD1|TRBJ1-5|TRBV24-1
TGTGCCACCAGTGATCCCGGGACAGGGGATGATCAGCCCCAGCATTTT
CATSDPGTGDDQPQHF
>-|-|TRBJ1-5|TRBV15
TGTGCCACCAGCAGAGATTTTCAGCCCCAGCATTTT
CATSRDFQPQHF
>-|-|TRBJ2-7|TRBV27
TGTGCCAGCAGTTTATCTGGGGCCAACTACGAGCAGTACTTC
CASSLSGANYEQYF
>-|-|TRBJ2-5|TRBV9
TGTGCCAGCAGCGTAGCTAGCCAAGAGACCCAGTACTTC
CASSVASQETQYF
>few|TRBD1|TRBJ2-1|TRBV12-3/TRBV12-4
TGTGCCAGCAGGCTCGGACAGGGGGCAGTTAATGAGCAGTTCTTC
CASRLGQGAVNEQFF
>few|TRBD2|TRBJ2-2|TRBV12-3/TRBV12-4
TGTGCCAGCAGGGCCTCAGGAGCGGGAGGGCCCGGCACCGGGGAGCTGTTTTTT
CASRASGAGGPGTGELFF
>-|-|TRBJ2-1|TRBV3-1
TGCGCCAGCAGCCAAGATCTGGCTGCAAACGAGCAGTTCTTC
CASSQDLAANEQFF
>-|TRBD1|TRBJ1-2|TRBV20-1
TGCAGTGCTTACGGACAGGGGGGCTACACCTTC
CSAYGQGGYTF
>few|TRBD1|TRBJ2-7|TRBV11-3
TGTGCCAGCAGCTTAGATAGGACAGGATCCTACGAGCAGTACTTC
CASSLDRTGSYEQYF
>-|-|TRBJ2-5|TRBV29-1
TGCAGCGGACTTAGGGAGACCCAGTACTTC
CSGLRETQYF
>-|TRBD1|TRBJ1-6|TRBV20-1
TGCAGTGCTAGAGATGCGGGAACAGGGGGCCGAGGTAGTTCACCCCTCCACTTT
CSARDAGTGGRGSSPLHF
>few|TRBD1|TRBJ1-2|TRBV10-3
TGTGCCATCAGTGAGGAGGGACAGATCCATGGCTACACCTTC
CAISEEGQIHGYTF
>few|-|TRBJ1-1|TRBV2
TGTGCCAGCAGTGAAGCGCTTAGGTGGACTGAAGCTTTCTTT
CASSEALRWTEAFF
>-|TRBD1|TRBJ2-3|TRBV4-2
TGTGCCAGCAGCCAAGAAGCGACAGGGGGTTTCGCAGGCACAGATACGCAGTATTTT
CASSQEATGGFAGTDTQYF
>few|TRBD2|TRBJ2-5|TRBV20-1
TGCAGTGCTCTAGGGGCTAGCGGGGGGGTCTACCAAGAGACCCAGTACTTC
CSALGASGGVYQETQYF
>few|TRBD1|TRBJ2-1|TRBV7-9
TGTGCCAGCAGTTATGGCAGGGGGTACAATGAGCAGTTCTTC
CASSYGRGYNEQFF
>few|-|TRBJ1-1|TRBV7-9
TGTGCCAGCGCCCCCCGGGGTGACACTGAAGCTTTCTTT
CASAPRGDTEAFF
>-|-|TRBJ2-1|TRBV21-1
TGCGCCAGCAGCAAAGCGGTAATAGCGGGGGGGCGAGAAGAGCAGTTCTTC
CASSKAVIAGGREEQFF
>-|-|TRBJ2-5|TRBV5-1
TGCGCCAGCAGCTTGGTGGGAGGAGTTGGAGGCCAAGAGACCCAGTACTTC
CASSLVGGVGGQETQYF
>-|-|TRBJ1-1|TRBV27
TGTGCCAGCAGTACCACCGCGTCTTGGAACACTGAAGCTTTCTTT
CASSTTASWNTEAFF
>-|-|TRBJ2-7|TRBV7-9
TGTGCCAGCAGCTTGCGGGGACGGGACTACGAGCAGTACTTC
CASSLRGRDYEQYF
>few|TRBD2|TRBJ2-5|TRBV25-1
TGTGCCAGCAGTGATCTGGCGGGAGCTAACCAAGAGACCCAGTACTTC
CASSDLAGANQETQYF
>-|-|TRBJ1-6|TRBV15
TGTGCCACCAGCAGAGATCCAGGGGCGGCCTATAATTCACCCCTCCACTTT
CATSRDPGAAYNSPLHF
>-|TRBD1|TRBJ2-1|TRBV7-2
TGTGCCAGCAGCCCTAGACTCAGGACAGGGGGGTACAATGAGCAGTTCTTC
CASSPRLRTGGYNEQFF
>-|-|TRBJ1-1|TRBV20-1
TGCAGTGCGGACCGAGACCTCGGTTCTTTCTTT
CSADRDLGSFF
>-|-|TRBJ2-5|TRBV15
TGTGCCACCAGCTCGAGCAGGGGCCAAGAGACCCATTACTTC
CATSSSRGQETHYF